This T cell receptor beta chain was documented in a study of T cells in women clearing cervical HPV infection. About the research overall: Women with histologically confirmed HPV16-related CIN3 or worse, 2 with invasive cancer, served as cases.

In the case of this clone: The CDR3 end lies 3 residues beyond the end of the read and is filled in from the germline J gene.

Germline V gives CDR1 MDHEN, CDR2 SYDVKM. The CDR3 is 14 amino acids. The method was immunoSEQ multiplex PCR; TCRdb's version includes in-frame clones alone and lacks a portion of them. The sample table includes some 20,000 clones. The chain links TRBV28 to TRBJ2-2; perhaps TRBD1 as D (6 bases). Sequenced input: blood buffy coat. The receptor's source is a woman between 18 and 75 years old with a cervical HPV16 infection that either progressed to CIN3+ or cleared (not recorded which). CDR3 DNA (partial): TGTGCCAGCAGTTTGGGGGCAGGGTTATTACCG. The encoded protein is CASSLGAGLLP. The whole CDR3 protein reads CASSLGAGLLPLFF.